This T cell receptor beta chain was recorded in a study of cytomegalovirus exposure and HLA in healthy donors. Study findings and constraints: Reports indicated that the classifier achieved high specificity and sensitivity in diagnosing cytomegalovirus status.

Of note for this clone: As yet, its antigen is unknown. This specimen includes other DNA sequences encoding the same CDR3.

With 5 bases clipped from V and 3 bases from J, the junction kept 6 bases outside the gene matches. Germline V lookup: CDR1 SGHNT, CDR2 YENEEA. This CDR3 has 15 residues. The repertoire was sequenced with immunoSEQ multiplex PCR; TCRdb's copy has only in-frame clones and lacks some. The repertoire holds under 75,000 clones, with about 95% as singletons. The source material was PBMCs. This receptor was taken from a woman between 18 and 29 years old in good health and CMV-seronegative. The chain recombines TRBV11-3 with TRBJ1-1, with 10 bases identical to TRBD1. CDR3 loop: CASSRGTGADTEAFF. CDR3 bases: TGTGCCAGCAGCCGAGGGACAGGGGCGGACACTGAAGCTTTCTTT.